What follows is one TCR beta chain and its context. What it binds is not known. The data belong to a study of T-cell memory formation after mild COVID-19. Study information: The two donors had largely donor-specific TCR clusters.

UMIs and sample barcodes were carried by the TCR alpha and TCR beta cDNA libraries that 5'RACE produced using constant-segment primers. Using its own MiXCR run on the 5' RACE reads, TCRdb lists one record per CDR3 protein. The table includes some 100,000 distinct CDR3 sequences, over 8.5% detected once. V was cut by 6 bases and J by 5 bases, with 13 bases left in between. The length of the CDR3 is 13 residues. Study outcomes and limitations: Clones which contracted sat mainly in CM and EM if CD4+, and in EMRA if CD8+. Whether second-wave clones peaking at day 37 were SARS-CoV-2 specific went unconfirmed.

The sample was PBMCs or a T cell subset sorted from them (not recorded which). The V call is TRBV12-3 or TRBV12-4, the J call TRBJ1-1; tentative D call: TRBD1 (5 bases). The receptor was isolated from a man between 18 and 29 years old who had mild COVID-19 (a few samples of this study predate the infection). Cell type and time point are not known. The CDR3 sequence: CASSPGLRTEAFF. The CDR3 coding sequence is TGTGCCAGCAGCCCAGGGTTGAGGACTGAAGCTTTCTTT.